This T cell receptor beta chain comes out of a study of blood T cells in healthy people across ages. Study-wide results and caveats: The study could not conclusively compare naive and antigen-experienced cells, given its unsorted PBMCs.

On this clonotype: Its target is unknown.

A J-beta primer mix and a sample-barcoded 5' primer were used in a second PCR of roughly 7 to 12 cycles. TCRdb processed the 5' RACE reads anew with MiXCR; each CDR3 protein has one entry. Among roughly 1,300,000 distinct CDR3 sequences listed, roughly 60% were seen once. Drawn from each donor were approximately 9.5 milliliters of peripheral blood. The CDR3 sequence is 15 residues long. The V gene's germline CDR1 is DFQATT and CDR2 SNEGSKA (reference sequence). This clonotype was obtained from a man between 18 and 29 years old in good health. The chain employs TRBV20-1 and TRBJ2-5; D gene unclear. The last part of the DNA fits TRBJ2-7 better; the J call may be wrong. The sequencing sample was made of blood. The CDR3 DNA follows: TGCAGGGCTCAATTTGGGGAAGGAGTCTCCTACGAGCAGTACTTC. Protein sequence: CRAQFGEGVSYEQYF.